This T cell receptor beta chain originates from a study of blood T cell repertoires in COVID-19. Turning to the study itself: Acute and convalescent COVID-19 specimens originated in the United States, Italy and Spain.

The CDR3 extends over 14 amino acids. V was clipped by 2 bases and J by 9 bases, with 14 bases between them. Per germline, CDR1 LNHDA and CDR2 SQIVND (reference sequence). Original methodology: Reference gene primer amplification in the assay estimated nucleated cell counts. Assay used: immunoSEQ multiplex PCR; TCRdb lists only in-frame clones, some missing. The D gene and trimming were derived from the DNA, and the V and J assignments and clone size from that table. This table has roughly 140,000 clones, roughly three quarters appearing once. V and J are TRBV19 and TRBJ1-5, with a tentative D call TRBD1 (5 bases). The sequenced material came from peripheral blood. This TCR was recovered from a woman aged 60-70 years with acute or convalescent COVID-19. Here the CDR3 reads CASSIQTPGGPQHF. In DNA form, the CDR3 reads TGTGCCAGTAGTATACAAACTCCCGGGGGGCCCCAGCATTTT.